This TCR beta chain was recovered during a study of cytomegalovirus exposure and HLA in healthy donors. The CDR3 covers 14 residues. The V gene's germline CDR1 is LNHDA and CDR2 SQIVND (reference sequence). V gave up 3 bases and J gave up 5 bases; unmatched junction bases: 4. Regarding donors, all were healthy bone marrow donors. Primers: 60 Vbeta forward and 13 Jbeta reverse. Assay used: immunoSEQ multiplex PCR; TCRdb lists only in-frame clones, some missing. The sample yields some 140,000 clones, about three quarters seen once. This sequence originates from a woman in her thirties or forties in good health and CMV-seronegative. The sequenced material came from PBMCs. This chain joins TRBV19 and TRBJ2-5; 9 positions match TRBD2. CDR3 loop: CASSIGTSKETQYF. The CDR3 coding sequence is TGTGCCAGTAGTATCGGGACTAGCAAGGAGACCCAGTACTTC.